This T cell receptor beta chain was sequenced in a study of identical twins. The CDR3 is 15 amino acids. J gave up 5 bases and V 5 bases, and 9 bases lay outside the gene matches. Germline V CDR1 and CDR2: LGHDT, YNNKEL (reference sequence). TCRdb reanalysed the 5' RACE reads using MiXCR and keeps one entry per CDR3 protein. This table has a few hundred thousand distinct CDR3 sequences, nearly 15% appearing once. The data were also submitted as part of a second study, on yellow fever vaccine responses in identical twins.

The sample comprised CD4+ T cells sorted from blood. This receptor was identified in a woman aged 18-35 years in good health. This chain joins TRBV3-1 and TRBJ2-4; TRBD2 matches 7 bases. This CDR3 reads CASSWGVREENIQYF. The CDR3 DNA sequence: TGTGCCAGCAGCTGGGGGGTCCGGGAGGAAAACATTCAGTACTTC.